This passage covers 26 T cell receptor beta chains from one sample sequenced in a study of blood T cells in healthy people across ages. Using a J-beta primer mix together with a sample-barcoded 5' primer, a second PCR was run for roughly 6 to 11 cycles. TCRdb fed the 5' RACE reads into MiXCR, producing one record per CDR3 protein. The repertoire holds approximately 1.5 million distinct CDR3 sequences, with under 55% as singletons. The sequencing input was blood. The receptors were gathered from a woman aged 18-29 years in good health.

This chain links TRBV2 with TRBJ2-3; tentatively, D is TRBD1 (6 bases). The CDR3 extends over 13 amino acids. The germline V and J ends were trimmed by 3 bases and 11 bases, with 15 bases remaining between them. The germline V gene encodes CDR1 SNHLY and CDR2 FYNNEI. In nucleotides, the CDR3 is TGTGCCAGCAGTGACTTTGGGGGCGGTAAGCAGTATTTT. Translated: CASSDFGGGKQYF.

Worth noting for this clonotype: At one end, the junction sequence differs from germline, possibly due to a read error. The CDR3 is CACSELADYYGYTF. The CDR3 DNA sequence: TGTGCCTGCAGTGAACTGGCGGATTACTATGGCTACACCTTC. This chain uses TRBV6-1 with TRBJ1-2, with D uncertain. Germline CDR1 reads MNHNS; CDR2 reads SASEGT. The CDR3 contains 14 residues.

V usage is TRBV5-1 and J usage is TRBJ1-1, with D tentatively TRBD1 (6 bases). Germline lookup yields CDR1 SGHRS and CDR2 YFSETQ. Trimming pared 0 bases from V and 7 bases from J, leaving 16 bases between. The CDR3 spans 15 residues. CDR3 DNA: TGCGCCAGCAGCTTGGATTTGGGACAACCTATTGAAGCTTTCTTT. Its translation is CASSLDLGQPIEAFF.

This clonotype has more than one count but fewer than ten. The chain joins TRBV12-3 or TRBV12-4 to TRBJ1-4, with a weak D call TRBD1 (6 bases). The CDR3 consists of 14 residues. The ends were cut back, 7 bases at V and 3 bases at J, with 12 bases in the middle. For the CDR3, the DNA is TGTGCCAGCACCCACAGGGCCTCTAATGAAAAACTGTTTTTT. Translation gives CASTHRASNEKLFF.

This clonotype was seen just once. The chain employs TRBV7-6 and TRBJ1-5; a possible D gene is TRBD1 (6 bases). V gave up 5 bases and J gave up 7 bases, with 27 bases separating them. The CDR3 is made up of 18 amino acids. CDR1 is SGHVS and CDR2 is FNYEAQ in the germline V gene. The CDR3 DNA reads TGTGCCAGCAGCCGTCTCCAGGGGAGTAATGGGGTCGGGCAGCCCCAGCATTTT. Protein: CASSRLQGSNGVGQPQHF.

V is TRBV20-1 and J is TRBJ1-5; possible D gene TRBD1, 6 bases. Germline CDR1 DFQATT, CDR2 SNEGSKA (reference sequence). V lost 4 bases and J 7 bases, leaving 17 bases between the germline ends. The CDR3 is 14 amino acids. CDR3 DNA sequence: TGCAGTGCTACCACAGGGTGGCGAAAACAGCCCCAGCATTTT. Its translation: CSATTGWRKQPQHF.

This clonotype appeared a few times. The rearrangement uses TRBV4-1 and TRBJ2-5, with D uncertain. The J call could be wrong; TRBJ2-7 is a better fit for the DNA end. This CDR3 has 15 residues. In germline, CDR1 is MGHRA, CDR2 YSYEKL. CDR3 DNA sequence: TGCGCCAGCAGCCAAGGTCCTGGGATTGCGCACGAGCAGTACTTC. The encoded protein is CASSQGPGIAHEQYF.

The chain recombines TRBV7-3 with TRBJ2-1; TRBD2 matches at 9 bases. Germline values: CDR1 SGHTA, CDR2 FQGTGA. This CDR3 comprises 14 residues. V was clipped by 5 bases and J by 9 bases; unmatched bases: 8. CDR3 sequence (DNA): TGTGCCAGCAGCAGAATAGCGGGAGAAGGTGAGCAGTTCTTC. Amino acids: CASSRIAGEGEQFF.

This clonotype was recorded a few times. The gene calls are TRBV12-3 or TRBV12-4 and TRBJ2-1; no clear D gene. The CDR3 totals 12 residues. Deletions cut 3 bases from V and 12 bases from J, with 12 bases between. CDR3 loop: CASSLADGRQFF. DNA of the CDR3: TGTGCCAGCAGTTTGGCAGACGGGCGGCAGTTCTTC.

The chain couples TRBV5-1 to TRBJ2-1; D is unresolved. Deletions cut 6 bases from V and 7 bases from J, with 14 bases between. Germline V lookup: CDR1 SGHRS, CDR2 YFSETQ. The CDR3 totals 13 residues. CDR3: CASTPLLTNEQFF. As DNA, the CDR3 is TGCGCCAGCACCCCACTCCTGACTAATGAGCAGTTCTTC.

The chain recombines TRBV4-3 with TRBJ2-3; 8 bases fit TRBD2. CDR3 size: 17 residues. The V and J ends lost 0 bases and 0 bases, in that order; junction bases with no gene match: 5. The germline V gene encodes CDR1 LGHNA and CDR2 YSLEER. The CDR3 DNA is TGCGCCAGCAGCCAAGACGGCGGGGGGTTTAGCACAGATACGCAGTATTTT. Translated, it gives CASSQDGGGFSTDTQYF.

This clonotype was seen a few times. This chain joins TRBV4-2 and TRBJ1-2; D uncertain. The germline V gene encodes CDR1 LGHNA and CDR2 YNFKEQ. CDR3 length: 17 residues. V was pared by 4 bases and J by 6 bases, with 24 bases between. The CDR3 DNA sequence: TGTGCCAGCAGCCGCCGTTTAATTGAGAAGGGAGAACATGGCTACACCTTC. The encoded protein is CASSRRLIEKGEHGYTF.

The J gene is TRBJ1-2, the V gene TRBV2, with 7 bases matching TRBD1. CDR3 length equals 15 residues. From germline, CDR1 is SNHLY and CDR2 FYNNEI. Trimming took 3 bases from V and 0 from J; bases not matched to a gene: 4. Written as DNA, the CDR3 is TGTGCCAGCAGTGAGGACAGGCCCCCTAACTATGGCTACACCTTC. Translating gives CASSEDRPPNYGYTF.

The V gene is TRBV7-9, the J gene TRBJ2-4; perhaps TRBD2 as D (6 bases). V was shortened by 1 base and J by 6 bases, with 19 bases between the two germline ends. CDR1 and CDR2 (germline): SEHNR, FQNEAQ (reference sequence). This CDR3 has 17 amino acids. CDR3 coding DNA: TGTGCCAGCAGCTTAGTCTCTGGCGGGAAAGGGTCAAACATTCAGTACTTC. It encodes CASSLVSGGKGSNIQYF.

The V call is TRBV12-3 or TRBV12-4, the J call TRBJ2-7, with 11 bases lining up with TRBD2. The junction had 4 bases not matched to a gene; V was cut back by 5 bases and J by 4 bases. The CDR3 loop spans 14 amino acids. This chain's CDR3 is CASSMTSGMYEQYF. In DNA, the CDR3 is TGTGCCAGCAGTATGACTAGCGGGATGTACGAGCAGTACTTC.

The sample holds a few counts of this clonotype. The genes are TRBV4-1 and TRBJ2-1, with 10 bases identical to TRBD2. Germline assignment: CDR1 MGHRA and CDR2 YSYEKL. This CDR3 region has 18 residues. V was clipped by 0 bases and J by 1 base; unmatched bases: 6. CDR3: CASSQDGLAVLSYNEQFF. The CDR3 DNA sequence: TGCGCCAGCAGCCAAGATGGACTAGCGGTCCTATCCTACAATGAGCAGTTCTTC.

The count of this clonotype is one. V and J are TRBV20-1 and TRBJ2-1; 7 nucleotides line up with TRBD2. The length of the CDR3 is 16 residues. V shed 0 bases, J shed 0 bases, and the junction held 5 bases outside the gene matches. The germline gives CDR1 DFQATT, CDR2 SNEGSKA (reference sequence). CDR3 in amino acids: CSARDRRESSYNEQFF. CDR3 in DNA: TGCAGTGCTAGAGATAGGCGGGAGAGCTCCTACAATGAGCAGTTCTTC.

The V and J genes are TRBV24-1 and TRBJ2-5, with 8 bases that match TRBD1. Germline-derived CDR1 and CDR2 are KGHDR and SFDVKD. V was pared by 4 bases and J by 5 bases, with 11 bases of the junction left unmatched. The length of the CDR3 is 16 residues. CDR3 in DNA: TGTGCCACCAGTGACCGCTCCGGACAGGGTTGGGAGACCCAGTACTTC. This encodes CATSDRSGQGWETQYF.

The rearrangement joins TRBV20-1 to TRBJ1-4; D unclear. CDR3 length: 13 amino acids. In germline, CDR1 is DFQATT, CDR2 SNEGSKA (reference sequence). V shed 5 bases and J shed 0 bases, with 7 bases lying between them. The CDR3 coding sequence is TGCAGTGCTCCGAAACCAACTAATGAAAAACTGTTTTTT. Protein sequence: CSAPKPTNEKLFF.

This clonotype was observed a handful of times. The rearrangement uses TRBV7-9 and TRBJ2-6; D call uncertain. From germline, CDR1 is SEHNR and CDR2 FQNEAQ (reference sequence). The length of the CDR3 is 18 residues. Trimming removed 5 bases from V and 3 bases from J, with 20 bases in between. CDR3 nucleotides: TGTGCCAGCAGCCCTACACCCCTGACCCTTCGTGGGGCCAACGTCCTGACTTTC. The encoded protein is CASSPTPLTLRGANVLTF.

This clonotype was observed a handful of times. This chain connects TRBV7-8 to TRBJ1-1; D is ambiguous. The V and J ends lost 1 base and 1 base respectively, with 10 bases between them. CDR1 SGHVS and CDR2 FQNEAQ come from the germline V gene. This CDR3 contains 15 residues. The CDR3 here is CASSLVEQPNTEAFF. For the CDR3, the DNA is TGTGCCAGCAGCTTAGTAGAACAGCCGAACACTGAAGCTTTCTTT.

This chain links TRBV19 with TRBJ1-5; possible D gene TRBD1, 5 bases. The CDR3 extends over 12 amino acids. Germline V CDR1 and CDR2: LNHDA, SQIVND (reference sequence). V gave up 10 bases and J gave up 2 bases, with 9 bases separating them. CDR3 in amino acids: CATGDGNQPQHF. The CDR3 DNA sequence: TGTGCCACCGGGGACGGCAATCAGCCCCAGCATTTT.

For this clonotype: A junction end diverges from the germline sequence, so it may reflect a read error. J is TRBJ2-7 and V is TRBV19; TRBD1 might be the D (6 bases). The tail of the sequence fits TRBJ2-5 better, so the J call may be wrong. Germline values: CDR1 LNHDA, CDR2 SQIVND (reference sequence). This CDR3 contains 13 residues. The CDR3 DNA is TGTGCCAATAGTGTTACAGGGACAGAGACCCAGTACTTC. Residues: CANSVTGTETQYF.

This clonotype was detected a few times. The chain is built from TRBV5-5 and TRBJ1-2; tentatively, D is TRBD1 (5 bases). CDR1 and CDR2 from the germline V gene are SGHKS and YYEKEE (reference sequence). The ends were cut back, 4 bases at V and 4 bases at J, with 17 bases in the middle. This CDR3 has 15 amino acids. Written as DNA, the CDR3 is TGTGCCAGCAGCACCGGGACTCAGATGGGCTATGGCTACACCTTC. Amino acid sequence: CASSTGTQMGYGYTF.

The rearrangement joins TRBV7-9 to TRBJ1-5; 7 bases are shared with TRBD1. Germline assignment: CDR1 SEHNR and CDR2 FQNEAQ (reference sequence). This CDR3 is 14 amino acids long. V was pared by 5 bases and J by 4 bases, with 5 bases of the junction left unmatched. CDR3 in amino acids: CASSVTGENQPQHF. In DNA, the CDR3 is TGTGCCAGCAGCGTAACAGGGGAAAATCAGCCCCAGCATTTT.

The chain recombines TRBV25-1 with TRBJ1-1; no clear D. Germline values: CDR1 MGHDK, CDR2 SYGVNS. The CDR3 sequence is 13 residues long. V lost 7 bases and J lost 10, with 19 bases in between. The CDR3 DNA follows: TGTGCCAGCAATACTATGGGTCCCGGAGGAGCTTTCTTT. Amino acid sequence: CASNTMGPGGAFF.